Sequencing of this TCR beta chain was carried out in a study of T cell clonotyping in hematopoietic cell transplantation. Study information: Pretransplant recipient samples were taken after cytoreduction.

Repertoires were generated with immunoSEQ multiplex PCR, while TCRdb's copy carries only in-frame clones and drops some. The sample records approximately 41,000 clones, about 85% being singletons. This CDR3 spans 18 amino acids. V dropped 0 bases and J dropped 0; count of bases not matched to a gene: 9. Germline values: CDR1 SGHAT, CDR2 FQNNGV. General observations from the study: No sorting was done, leaving CD4 and CD8 contributions mixed.

Notes on this clone: Its antigen remains unknown.

As for time point: recipient sample about 28 days before transplant, after cytoreduction. This rearrangement joins TRBV11-2 to TRBJ2-7; 9 bases match TRBD2. This material consisted of peripheral blood mononuclear cells, taken before stem cell transplant. This TCR derives from a man aged 60 to 69 with acute myeloid leukemia. Some clones in this sample may be carry-over from other donors' samples. CDR3 residues: CASSLDGGGSGSSYEQYF. For the CDR3, the DNA is TGTGCCAGCAGCTTAGATGGAGGTGGTAGCGGGAGCTCCTACGAGCAGTACTTC. Full variable domain (outside the CDR3, taken from reference TRBV11-2 and TRBJ2-7): EAGVAQSPRYKIIEKRQSVAFWCNPISGHATLYWYQQILGQGPKLLIQFQNNGVVDDSQLPKDRFSAERLKGVDSTLKIQPAKLEDSAVYLCASSLDGGGSGSSYEQYFGPGTRLTVT.